The source of this T cell receptor (beta chain) is a study of shared clonotypes between healthy human individuals. Study information: The cohort comprised two women and a few men. Their ages spanned 18 to 49 years.

Investigators spread the genomic DNA of each subset evenly over several immunoSEQ plates. Each unsorted PBMC replicate got 300 ng genomic DNA, roughly 30,000 genomes. How the authors handled the data: Junction-only immunoSEQ data arrived without quality scores, meaning filtering differed. Some clones are missing from TCRdb's copy, which holds only in-frame ones; the method was immunoSEQ multiplex PCR. That table gives V, J and clone size, and the DNA gave D and trimming. The sample includes approximately 470,000 clones, 78% of them seen just once. V dropped 7 bases and J dropped 0 bases, with 10 bases sitting between them. The length of the CDR3 is 13 residues. Germline lookup yields CDR1 SGHRS and CDR2 YFSETQ.

Source material: PBMCs. The J gene is TRBJ1-1, the V gene TRBV5-1; perhaps TRBD1 as D (6 bases). The receptor's source is a middle-aged woman in good health. Some clones in this sample may be carry-over from other donors' samples. The CDR3 DNA follows: TGCGCCAGCGGCGGACAGCTGAACACTGAAGCTTTCTTT. Its protein product is CASGGQLNTEAFF.